The T cell receptor beta chain under discussion was sequenced for a study of cytomegalovirus exposure and HLA in healthy donors. Findings of the study overall: Solely CMV serostatus was available to characterize immune exposure. In a later analysis, TCR beta V- and J-gene trimming showed a link to a missense DCLRE1C variant. Cytomegalovirus-associated status was assigned to 164 TCR beta chains.

The study ran its PCR with 60 Vbeta and 13 Jbeta primers. The data were produced by immunoSEQ multiplex PCR, yet TCRdb's version contains in-frame clones alone and is incomplete. In the table there are about 160,000 clones, around 73% of which are singletons. Worth noting for this clone: Its antigen is still unknown.

Germline V gene sequence: CDR1 LNHDA, CDR2 SQIVND (reference sequence). The CDR3 covers 15 residues. Trimming left V 1 base short and J 2 bases short, with 9 bases between. The genes are TRBV19 and TRBJ1-5; no reliable D call. This clonotype originated in a male donor in good health and CMV-seronegative. The sample was PBMCs. For the CDR3, the DNA is TGTGCCAGTAGTATAGGGCGCCGGGGCAATCAGCCCCAGCATTTT. Amino acids: CASSIGRRGNQPQHF.